This TCR beta chain was sequenced for a study of shared clonotypes between healthy human individuals. General observations from the study: Few donors restricted represented genetic and exposure-history diversity. Across a few donors, naive CD4 shared around 5.3%, naive CD8 around 4%, memory CD4 roughly 2.5%, memory CD8 0.4% to 0.5%.

Points on this clone: Its antigen is still unknown.

The repertoire was sequenced with immunoSEQ multiplex PCR; TCRdb's copy has only in-frame clones and lacks some. The sample comprises about 980,000 clones, approximately 80% of which are singletons, and around 1.5% rests with the top ten. Sequencing input: memory CD4+ T cells sorted from blood. The subset: CD45RA-negative fraction. This receptor was taken from a man younger than 30 in good health.

The CDR3: CASSDREGQPQHF. The CDR3 DNA reads TGTGCCAGCAGCGACAGGGAAGGTCAGCCCCAGCATTTT. The chain links TRBV7-9 to TRBJ1-5; TRBD1 matches at 7 bases. The CDR3 is made up of 13 amino acids. The V segment lost 5 bases and the J segment 6 bases; nucleotides outside the gene matches: 4. CDR1 is SEHNR and CDR2 is FQNEAQ in the germline V gene (reference sequence).